This T cell receptor beta chain was recorded in a study of blood T cell repertoires in COVID-19. Study as a whole: Samples taken during acute and convalescent COVID-19 were collected in the United States, Italy and Spain. Sources were T cells, B-cell-depleted T cells, or PBMCs; the material itself was cDNA or gDNA.

This CDR3 spans 13 amino acids. The germline gives CDR1 SGHNT, CDR2 YYREEE (reference sequence). V lost 0 bases, J lost 7 bases, and 10 bases lay in between. How the authors handled the data: Amplification with reference gene primers provided the estimates of nucleated cell counts. The protocol was immunoSEQ multiplex PCR, while the TCRdb copy is restricted to in-frame clones and leaves out a portion. V, J and clone size are those of that table, while D and trimming were read from the DNA. The data show about 190,000 clones, approximately 79% seen once. The sequenced sample consisted of peripheral blood. The rearrangement uses TRBV5-4 and TRBJ1-1, with D possibly TRBD1 on 6 matching bases. The sequence derives from a man between 25 and 39 years old with active or convalescent COVID-19. CDR3 sequence: CASSLEGRGEAFF. Written as DNA, the CDR3 is TGTGCCAGCAGCTTGGAAGGCAGGGGTGAAGCTTTCTTT.